The sequence of this TCR beta chain was determined in a study of graft-versus-host responses after intestinal transplantation. Worth noting for this clone: Its antigen is undetermined.

General observations from the study: Ileal or blood samples showed some GvH clones first, and such clones were also found in recipient marrow. Clonal ratios of graft-versus-host to host-versus-graft in allografts were high for patients exhibiting graft-donor T cell macrochimerism.

This CDR3 is 15 amino acids long. V was cut by 0 bases and J by 4 bases, with 10 bases left in between. Germline V gene data show CDR1 as ENHRY and CDR2 as SYGVKD. The table came from immunoSEQ multiplex PCR; TCRdb's copy has only in-frame clones and leaves some out. Of approximately 70,000 clones listed, roughly 92% were seen once; the top ten hold about 6.7%. This sequence joins TRBV10-3 and TRBJ2-1; D might be TRBD1 or TRBD2, each matching 5 bases. The source material was bone marrow, sampled 734 days after intestinal transplantation. The receptor was isolated from a human patient who received an intestinal transplant, so some T cells may come from the graft donor. This CDR3 is CAISESGERYNEQFF. The CDR3 coding sequence is TGTGCCATCAGTGAGTCAGGGGAGAGATACAATGAGCAGTTCTTC.